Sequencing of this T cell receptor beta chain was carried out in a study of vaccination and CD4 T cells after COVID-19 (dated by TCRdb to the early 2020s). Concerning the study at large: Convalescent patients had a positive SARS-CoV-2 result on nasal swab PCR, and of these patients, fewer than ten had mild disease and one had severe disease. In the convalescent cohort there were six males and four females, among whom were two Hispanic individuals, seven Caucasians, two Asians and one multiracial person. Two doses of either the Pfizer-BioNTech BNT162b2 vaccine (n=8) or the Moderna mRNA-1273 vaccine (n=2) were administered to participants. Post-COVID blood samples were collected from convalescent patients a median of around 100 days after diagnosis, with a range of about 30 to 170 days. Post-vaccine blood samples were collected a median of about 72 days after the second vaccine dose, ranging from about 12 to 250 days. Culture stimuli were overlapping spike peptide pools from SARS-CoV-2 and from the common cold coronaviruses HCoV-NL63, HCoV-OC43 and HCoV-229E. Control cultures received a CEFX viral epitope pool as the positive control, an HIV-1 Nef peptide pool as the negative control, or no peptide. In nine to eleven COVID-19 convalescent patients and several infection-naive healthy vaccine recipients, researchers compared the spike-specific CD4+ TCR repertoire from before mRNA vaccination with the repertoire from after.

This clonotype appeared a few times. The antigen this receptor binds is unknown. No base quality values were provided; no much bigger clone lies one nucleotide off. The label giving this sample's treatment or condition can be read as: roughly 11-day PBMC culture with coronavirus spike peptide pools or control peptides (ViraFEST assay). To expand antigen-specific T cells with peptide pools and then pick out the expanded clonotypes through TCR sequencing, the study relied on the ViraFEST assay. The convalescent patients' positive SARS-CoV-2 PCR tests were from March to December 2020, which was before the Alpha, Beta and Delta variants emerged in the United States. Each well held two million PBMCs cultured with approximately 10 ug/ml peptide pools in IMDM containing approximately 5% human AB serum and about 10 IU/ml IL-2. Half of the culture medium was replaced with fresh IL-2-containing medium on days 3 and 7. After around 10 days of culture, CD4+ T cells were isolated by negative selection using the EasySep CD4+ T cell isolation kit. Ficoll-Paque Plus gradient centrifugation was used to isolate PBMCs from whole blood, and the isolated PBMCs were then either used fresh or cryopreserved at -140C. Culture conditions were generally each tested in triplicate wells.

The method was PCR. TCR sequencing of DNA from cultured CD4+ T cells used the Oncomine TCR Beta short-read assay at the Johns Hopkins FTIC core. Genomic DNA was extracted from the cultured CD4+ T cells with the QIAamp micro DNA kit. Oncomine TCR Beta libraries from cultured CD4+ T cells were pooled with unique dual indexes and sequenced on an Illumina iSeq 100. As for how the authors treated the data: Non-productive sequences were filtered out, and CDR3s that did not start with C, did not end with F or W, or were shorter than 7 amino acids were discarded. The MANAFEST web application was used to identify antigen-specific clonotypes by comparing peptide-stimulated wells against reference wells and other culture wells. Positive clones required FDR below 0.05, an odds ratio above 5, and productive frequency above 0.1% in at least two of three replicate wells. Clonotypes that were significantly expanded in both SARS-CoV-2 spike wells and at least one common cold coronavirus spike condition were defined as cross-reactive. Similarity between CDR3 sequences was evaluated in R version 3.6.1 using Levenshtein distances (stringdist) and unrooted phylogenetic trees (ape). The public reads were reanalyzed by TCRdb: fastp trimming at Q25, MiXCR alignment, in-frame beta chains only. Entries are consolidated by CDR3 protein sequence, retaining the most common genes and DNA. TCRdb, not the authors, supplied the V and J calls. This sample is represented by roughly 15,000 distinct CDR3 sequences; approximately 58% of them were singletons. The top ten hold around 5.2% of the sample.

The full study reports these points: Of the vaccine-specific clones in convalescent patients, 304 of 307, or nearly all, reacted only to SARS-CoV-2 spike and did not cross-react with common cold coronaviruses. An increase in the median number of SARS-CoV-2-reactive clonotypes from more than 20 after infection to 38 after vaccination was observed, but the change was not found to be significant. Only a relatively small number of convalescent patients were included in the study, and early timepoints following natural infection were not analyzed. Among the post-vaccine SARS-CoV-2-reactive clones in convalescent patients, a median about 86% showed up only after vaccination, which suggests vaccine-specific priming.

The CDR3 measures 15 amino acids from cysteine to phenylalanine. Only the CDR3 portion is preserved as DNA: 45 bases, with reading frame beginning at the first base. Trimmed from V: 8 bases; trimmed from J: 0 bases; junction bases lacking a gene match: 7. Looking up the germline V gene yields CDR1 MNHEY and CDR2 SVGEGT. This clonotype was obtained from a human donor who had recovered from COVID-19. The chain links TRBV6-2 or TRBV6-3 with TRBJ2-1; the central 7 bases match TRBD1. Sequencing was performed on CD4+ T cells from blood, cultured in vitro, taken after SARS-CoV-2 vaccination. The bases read TGTGCCAGCGTCCCGACAGGGCTCTCCTACAATGAGCAGTTCTTC. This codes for CASVPTGLSYNEQFF.